The present T cell receptor (beta chain) was sequenced within a study of blood T cells in healthy people across ages. Study-wide results and limits: The fall in TCR beta diversity per million T cells was roughly linear with age.

RNA extraction gave at least 5.5 micrograms of total RNA per sample. Next came a second PCR, run for about 7 to 12 cycles, which used a sample-barcoded 5' primer along with a J-beta primer mix. TCRdb re-analysed the 5' RACE reads in MiXCR, keeping a single row per CDR3 protein. The data contain hundreds of thousands of distinct CDR3 sequences, around 26% of them singletons. Ten or more counts support this clonotype. Its antigen is not known. Germline V CDR1 and CDR2: SGHTA, FQGNSA. Trimming removed 5 bases from V and 7 bases from J; junction bases left unmatched: 10. The CDR3 has 15 amino acids. The chain couples TRBV7-2 to TRBJ2-4; 8 bases agree with TRBD2. The specimen sequenced was blood. This receptor was obtained from a woman of 80 years or more in good health. This CDR3 reads CASSSPGRVGNIQYF. DNA for the CDR3: TGTGCCAGCAGCAGCCCCGGGAGGGTGGGTAACATTCAGTACTTC. The full variable domain, in which reference TRBV7-2 and TRBJ2-4 provide the parts outside the CDR3, is GAGVSQSPSNKVTEKGKDVELRCDPISGHTALYWYRQSLGQGLEFLIYFQGNSAPDKSGLPSDRFSAERTGGSVSTLTIQRTQQEDSAVYLCASSSPGRVGNIQYFGAGTRLSVL.